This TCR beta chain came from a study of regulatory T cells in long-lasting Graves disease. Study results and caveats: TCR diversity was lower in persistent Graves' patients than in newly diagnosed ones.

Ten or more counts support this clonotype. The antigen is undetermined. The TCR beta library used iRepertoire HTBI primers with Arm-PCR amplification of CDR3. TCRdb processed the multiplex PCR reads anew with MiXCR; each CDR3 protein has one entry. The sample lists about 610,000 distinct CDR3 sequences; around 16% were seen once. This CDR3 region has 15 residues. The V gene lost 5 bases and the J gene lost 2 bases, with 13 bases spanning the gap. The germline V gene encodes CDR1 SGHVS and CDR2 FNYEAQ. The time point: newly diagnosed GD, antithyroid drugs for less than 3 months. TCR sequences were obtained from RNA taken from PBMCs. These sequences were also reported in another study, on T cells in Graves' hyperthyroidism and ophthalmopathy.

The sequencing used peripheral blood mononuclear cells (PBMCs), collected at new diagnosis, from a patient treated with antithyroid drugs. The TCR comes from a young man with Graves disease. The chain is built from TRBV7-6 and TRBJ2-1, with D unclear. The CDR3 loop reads CASSPRGPPYNEQFF. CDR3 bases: TGTGCCAGCAGCCCCCGTGGTCCACCCTACAATGAGCAGTTCTTC.